This entry concerns a single T cell receptor (beta chain). Antigen unknown. Amplification targeted the TCR beta CDR3 regions, with RNA transcripts as the source material. The first round was an RT-PCR with HTBI primers, and the second round was a multiplex PCR. TCRdb independently ran MiXCR on the multiplex PCR reads; one entry per CDR3 protein. In the table there are around 36,000 distinct CDR3 sequences, around half of which are singletons. The sample is drawn from a study of Graves' ophthalmopathy and Graves' hyperthyroidism. Study-wide results and limits: Discriminating ophthalmopathy from stable hyperthyroidism, a 13-signature model attained a sensitivity of 85% to 90% and a specificity of just under 84%.

The germline V gene encodes CDR1 MGHRA and CDR2 YSYEKL. The V gene end was trimmed by 7 bases and the J gene end by 6 bases; junction bases not matched to a gene: 3. This CDR3 contains 13 residues. Over 18 months of follow-up, stable hyperthyroidism required that no ophthalmopathy appear. Newly diagnosed hyperthyroidism donors, aged 18 to 65, duration under 2 months. Clinical symptoms, serum thyroxine, TRAb, thyroid ultrasound and orbital computed tomography determined diagnosis. Sequenced material: peripheral blood. The source of this sequence is an adult woman with stable Graves' hyperthyroidism. The rearrangement joins TRBV4-1 to TRBJ1-2; 12 positions agree with TRBD1. The chain's CDR3 is CASTGTGGDGYTF. Here the CDR3 DNA reads TGCGCCAGCACCGGGACAGGGGGCGATGGCTACACCTTC.